One and the same sample provided the 24 T cell receptor beta chains below, sequenced in a study of beta chain features in type 1 diabetes. TCRB transcripts that were expressed got sequenced, as all of the isolated RNA had been reverse transcribed. This table comes from immunoSEQ multiplex PCR, and its TCRdb copy is limited to in-frame clones, with some not included. The sample has 810,000 or so clones, 17% seen once. Sequenced: naive CD4+ T cells from blood. Receptor source: a woman aged 18-30 years in good health.

The table lists this clone with a few counts. The chain couples TRBV5-1 to TRBJ2-7, with D unresolved. The germline V gene encodes CDR1 SGHRS and CDR2 YFSETQ. V dropped 1 base and J dropped 3 bases, with 8 bases sitting between them. CDR3 length equals 13 residues. The CDR3 DNA sequence: TGCGCCAGCAGCTTGAGCTGGAACTACGAGCAGTACTTC. Protein product: CASSLSWNYEQYF. The variable domain in full, completed from reference TRBV5-1 and TRBJ2-7, reads KAGVTQTPRYLIKTRGQQVTLSCSPISGHRSVSWYQQTPGQGLQFLFEYFSETQRNKGNFPGRFSGRQFSNSRSEMNVSTLELGDSALYLCASSLSWNYEQYFGPGTRLTVT.

J is TRBJ1-3 and V is TRBV2; 7 bases align to TRBD1. CDR1 is SNHLY and CDR2 is FYNNEI in the germline V gene. After removal of 3 bases from V and 1 base from J, the junction contained 3 bases not matched to a gene. The CDR3 extends over 15 amino acids. CDR3 DNA sequence: TGTGCCAGCAGTGACGACAGGGCTTCTGGAAACACCATATATTTT. It translates to CASSDDRASGNTIYF.

This clone was counted between two and nine times. V and J are TRBV5-4 and TRBJ2-3, with TRBD2 identical over 12 bases. Germline V gene data show CDR1 as SGHNT and CDR2 as YYREEE (reference sequence). The CDR3 length is 18 residues. Unmatched junction bases numbered 15, after V lost 5 bases and J lost 5 bases. The CDR3 DNA reads as TGTGCCAGCAGGCAACGACTAGCGGGAGCTGGTTTCGGAGATACGCAGTATTTT. Encoded protein: CASRQRLAGAGFGDTQYF.

V gene TRBV2 combines with J gene TRBJ2-2, with TRBD2 identical over 10 bases. This CDR3 spans 14 amino acids. The V gene end was trimmed by 5 bases and the J gene end by 7 bases; junction bases not matched to a gene: 4. Germline CDR1 SNHLY, CDR2 FYNNEI. The CDR3 is CASSLAGVFGELFF. CDR3 in DNA: TGTGCCAGCAGTCTAGCGGGAGTTTTCGGGGAGCTGTTTTTT. Filled out from reference TRBV2 and TRBJ2-2, the complete variable domain reads EPEVTQTPSHQVTQMGQEVILRCVPISNHLYFYWYRQILGQKVEFLVSFYNNEISEKSEIFDDQFSVERPDGSNFTLKIRSTKLEDSAMYFCASSLAGVFGELFFGEGSRLTVL.

The sample holds a few counts of this clone. V usage is TRBV5-1 and J usage is TRBJ2-3; 7 bases align to TRBD2. J gave up 6 bases and V 0 bases, and 4 bases lay outside the gene matches. The CDR3 covers 14 residues. Germline V gives CDR1 SGHRS, CDR2 YFSETQ. The CDR3: CASSLATSEDTQYF. DNA of the CDR3: TGCGCCAGCAGCTTGGCTACTAGCGAGGATACGCAGTATTTT. Full variable domain (missing parts from reference TRBV5-1 and TRBJ2-3): KAGVTQTPRYLIKTRGQQVTLSCSPISGHRSVSWYQQTPGQGLQFLFEYFSETQRNKGNFPGRFSGRQFSNSRSEMNVSTLELGDSALYLCASSLATSEDTQYFGPGTRLTVL.

The chain joins TRBV27 to TRBJ2-2; possible D gene TRBD1, 5 bases. Trimming removed 2 bases from V and 0 bases from J, with 7 bases in between. Germline V CDR1 and CDR2: MNHEY, SMNVEV (reference sequence). CDR3 length equals 15 residues. CDR3 region: CASSLQGANTGELFF. Here the CDR3 DNA reads TGTGCCAGCAGTTTACAGGGCGCGAACACCGGGGAGCTGTTTTTT.

This clone was seen a handful of times. The chain recombines TRBV5-4 with TRBJ2-5; D call uncertain. CDR1 SGHNT and CDR2 YYREEE come from the germline V gene (reference sequence). V lost 5 bases, J lost 5 bases, and 16 bases lay in between. The CDR3 covers 14 residues. This CDR3 is CASSHAGTEETQYF. The CDR3 bases are TGTGCCAGCAGTCACGCCGGAACGGAGGAGACCCAGTACTTC.

This chain connects TRBV2 to TRBJ2-1, with 10 bases that match TRBD2. Trimming took 5 bases from V and 9 from J; bases not matched to a gene: 4. The CDR3 covers 13 residues. Germline CDR1 and CDR2: SNHLY and FYNNEI. The CDR3 loop is CASSILAGTEQFF. DNA for the CDR3: TGTGCCAGCAGTATACTAGCGGGAACTGAGCAGTTCTTC.

This clone was counted many times. This chain connects TRBV12-5 to TRBJ2-1; D gene ambiguous. The CDR3 runs 13 residues. V was pared by 1 base and J by 7 bases, with 8 bases between. The germline CDR1 and CDR2 sequences are LGHNT and FRNRAP. CDR3 sequence reads: CASGLAGRNEQFF. The CDR3 DNA sequence: TGTGCTAGTGGTTTGGCTGGCAGGAATGAGCAGTTCTTC.

This clone has just a few counts. V gene TRBV27 combines with J gene TRBJ2-2; the match to TRBD2 covers 8 bases. Per germline, CDR1 MNHEY and CDR2 SMNVEV (reference sequence). This CDR3 has 14 amino acids. With V trimmed by 5 bases and J by 8 bases, 7 bases remained unmatched. CDR3: CASSPGLAPGELFF. As DNA, the CDR3 is TGTGCCAGCAGTCCCGGACTAGCCCCAGGGGAGCTGTTTTTT.

This CDR3 is CASSPTTTDTQYF. As DNA, the CDR3 is TGTGCCAGCTCACCGACTACCACAGATACGCAGTATTTT. The gene calls are TRBV18 and TRBJ2-3; tentatively, D is TRBD2 (5 bases). Germline V lookup: CDR1 KGHSH, CDR2 LQKENI. The CDR3 is made up of 13 amino acids. The V gene lost 3 bases and the J gene lost 2 bases, with 6 bases spanning the gap.

The chain couples TRBV29-1 to TRBJ1-1, with 7 bases that match TRBD1. Trimming removed 3 bases from V and 5 bases from J; junction bases left unmatched: 6. Germline assignment: CDR1 SQVTM and CDR2 ANQGSEA. The CDR3 loop spans 13 amino acids. The CDR3 loop reads CSVERQGGTEAFF. The CDR3 bases are TGCAGCGTTGAGAGACAGGGAGGGACTGAAGCTTTCTTT.

This clone was seen more than once but under ten times. J is TRBJ1-5 and V is TRBV7-8, with D possibly matching TRBD1 (5 bases). Germline values: CDR1 SGHVS, CDR2 FQNEAQ. Trimming took off 3 bases at V and 0 bases at J, with 12 bases between the two ends. This CDR3 spans 16 amino acids. The CDR3 loop is CASSLDNWNSNQPQHF. The CDR3 coding sequence is TGTGCCAGCAGCTTGGACAATTGGAATAGCAATCAGCCCCAGCATTTT.

This clone was seen more than once but under ten times. The gene calls are TRBV18 and TRBJ2-6; D call uncertain. V gave up 3 bases and J gave up 2 bases, with 17 bases separating them. Germline V lookup: CDR1 KGHSH, CDR2 LQKENI. This CDR3 is 18 amino acids long. Here the CDR3 reads CASSPLGTGTPGANVLTF. Written as DNA, the CDR3 is TGTGCCAGCTCACCTCTAGGTACCGGCACCCCTGGGGCCAACGTCCTGACTTTC.

The rearrangement uses TRBV28 and TRBJ2-3, with 10 bases aligning to TRBD2. Looked up from germline, CDR1 is MDHEN and CDR2 is SYDVKM. The junction had 5 bases not matched to a gene; V was cut back by 3 bases and J by 2 bases. The CDR3 is 16 residues long. The DNA for the CDR3 is TGTGCCAGCAGTTTGGGTACTAGCGGGAACACAGATACGCAGTATTTT. Residues: CASSLGTSGNTDTQYF. The whole variable domain, filled in from reference TRBV28 and TRBJ2-3, reads DVKVTQSSRYLVKRTGEKVFLECVQDMDHENMFWYRQDPGLGLRLIYFSYDVKMKEKGDIPEGYSVSREKKERFSLILESASTNQTSMYLCASSLGTSGNTDTQYFGPGTRLTVL.

This chain joins TRBV18 and TRBJ2-1; 10 bases map to TRBD1. The CDR3 loop spans 14 amino acids. The ends lost 3 bases at V and 12 bases at J; junction bases unmatched: 8. The germline V gene encodes CDR1 KGHSH and CDR2 LQKENI. CDR3 DNA sequence: TGTGCCAGCTCACCGGAAAACAGGGACAGGGGGCAGTTCTTC. Protein: CASSPENRDRGQFF.

This clone appeared a few times. The chain uses TRBV4-2 and TRBJ2-7; possible D gene TRBD1, 6 bases. The ends were cut back, 0 bases at V and 2 bases at J, with 11 bases in the middle. The CDR3 consists of 15 residues. The V gene's germline CDR1 is LGHNA and CDR2 YNFKEQ. This CDR3 is CASSQDWDTAYEQYF. CDR3 sequence (DNA): TGTGCCAGCAGCCAAGACTGGGACACCGCCTACGAGCAGTACTTC.

The chain joins TRBV29-1 to TRBJ2-1, with a possible D match to TRBD1 (6 bases). Germline-derived CDR1 and CDR2 are SQVTM and ANQGSEA. This CDR3 is built from 13 residues. V lost 6 bases and J lost 7, with 16 bases in between. CDR3 sequence: CSVGIITGNEQFF. The CDR3 nucleotides read TGCAGCGTGGGAATCATAACAGGGAATGAGCAGTTCTTC.

CDR3 nucleotide sequence: TGTGCCAGCAGTGAAGGGGTGAATCAGCCCCAGCATTTT. Residues: CASSEGVNQPQHF. The chain is built from TRBV6-1 and TRBJ1-5; D is ambiguous. V shed 1 base and J shed 4 bases, with 5 bases lying between them. The CDR3 is 13 residues long. Looked up from germline, CDR1 is MNHNS and CDR2 is SASEGT.

This clone has just a few counts. CDR3 amino acids: CAITEASGSRTDTQYF. The CDR3 region has the DNA TGTGCCATCACCGAGGCTAGCGGGAGTCGCACAGATACGCAGTATTTT. The chain links TRBV10-3 to TRBJ2-3; TRBD2 matches 10 bases. CDR1 and CDR2 from the germline V gene are ENHRY and SYGVKD. The CDR3 is 16 residues long. Losses at the gene ends were 7 bases for V and 1 base for J; bases not matched to a gene: 8.

The chain recombines TRBV19 with TRBJ2-1; D remains unclear. This CDR3 has 12 amino acids. The germline V gene encodes CDR1 LNHDA and CDR2 SQIVND (reference sequence). Trimming stripped 3 bases from V and 6 bases from J, with 6 bases between. The CDR3 spells CASSIRSNEQFF. The CDR3 DNA reads TGTGCCAGTAGTATTCGATCCAATGAGCAGTTCTTC.

The gene calls are TRBV5-1 and TRBJ2-7, with a tentative D call TRBD2 (5 bases). The length of the CDR3 is 14 residues. Per the germline V gene, CDR1 is SGHRS and CDR2 is YFSETQ. Between the trimmed V and J ends, which lost 2 bases and 5 bases, there was a span of 14 bases. Here the CDR3 reads CASSFTRLINEQYF. CDR3 in DNA: TGCGCCAGCAGCTTCACCCGACTAATTAACGAGCAGTACTTC.

The gene calls are TRBV5-4 and TRBJ2-3; 15 nucleotides match TRBD2. The germline V gene encodes CDR1 SGHNT and CDR2 YYREEE (reference sequence). The J segment lost 1 base and the V segment lost 4 bases, leaving 7 bases of the junction unmatched. The CDR3 is 18 amino acids. This chain's CDR3 is CASSTWTSGRAGTDTQYF. DNA for the CDR3: TGTGCCAGCAGCACATGGACTAGCGGGAGGGCTGGCACAGATACGCAGTATTTT.

This clone was picked up a small number of times. The chain couples TRBV10-3 to TRBJ1-5; D not certain. The ends were cut back, 6 bases at V and 3 bases at J, with 15 bases in the middle. This CDR3 is 15 amino acids long. Germline loops: CDR1 ENHRY, CDR2 SYGVKD. CDR3 sequence (DNA): TGTGCCATCAGAAATCTTACGGGGTTCAATCAGCCCCAGCATTTT. This translates into CAIRNLTGFNQPQHF.